Listed here are 23 T cell receptor beta chains from one sample, sequenced in a study of cytomegalovirus exposure and HLA in healthy donors. PCR used 60 Vbeta primers and 13 Jbeta primers. This table comes from immunoSEQ multiplex PCR, and its TCRdb copy is limited to in-frame clones, with some not included. The sample lists approximately 90,000 clones, roughly 80% occurring once. Material: PBMCs. These receptors were taken from a man aged 35-49 years in good health and CMV-seronegative.

The chain joins TRBV5-1 to TRBJ2-3; 7 nucleotides match TRBD1. Trimming removed 3 bases from V and 4 bases from J; junction bases left unmatched: 11. Germline V gives CDR1 SGHRS, CDR2 YFSETQ. The CDR3 is made up of 16 amino acids. CDR3 bases: TGCGCCAGCAGCTCGGGACAGCGACAGAGTCCAGATACGCAGTATTTT. Encoded protein: CASSSGQRQSPDTQYF.

The chain uses TRBV9 and TRBJ1-1; unclear D gene. Germline V gene sequence: CDR1 SGDLS, CDR2 YYNGEE. The CDR3 is made up of 14 amino acids. V was trimmed by 3 bases and J by 1 base, leaving 10 bases between them. Written as DNA, the CDR3 is TGTGCCAGCAGCGGGCCCCCGAAGAACACTGAAGCTTTCTTT. Translated, it gives CASSGPPKNTEAFF.

The V call is TRBV5-1, the J call TRBJ2-7, with D possibly TRBD2 on 5 matching bases. The CDR3 extends over 15 amino acids. Per germline, CDR1 SGHRS and CDR2 YFSETQ. The V end lost 3 bases, the J end lost 1 base, and 14 bases lay between the germline ends. The CDR3 DNA follows: TGCGCCAGCAGCTGGAGGCAGGTATCTTCCTACGAGCAGTACTTC. Encoded protein: CASSWRQVSSYEQYF.

A single count supports this clone. The V and J genes are TRBV7-9 and TRBJ2-1; TRBD2 matches 13 bases. Germline assignment: CDR1 SEHNR and CDR2 FQNEAQ (reference sequence). This CDR3 contains 17 residues. After removal of 3 bases from V and 1 base from J, the junction contained 3 bases not matched to a gene. CDR3 coding DNA: TGTGCCAGCAGCTTGCCGACTAGCGGGAGGTCCTACAATGAGCAGTTCTTC. Translating it yields CASSLPTSGRSYNEQFF.

This chain connects TRBV11-2 to TRBJ1-2; D may be TRBD1 (6 bases). CDR3 length: 15 residues. V was cut by 5 bases and J by 0 bases, with 13 bases left in between. Germline CDR1 SGHAT, CDR2 FQNNGV. The chain's CDR3 is CASSPGQRTNYGYTF. The CDR3 DNA is TGTGCCAGCAGCCCCGGACAGCGAACTAACTATGGCTACACCTTC.

The chain is built from TRBV9 and TRBJ2-3, with a weak D call TRBD2 (6 bases). The CDR3 runs 16 residues. Germline CDR1 reads SGDLS; CDR2 reads YYNGEE. V lost 4 bases to trimming and J lost 0 bases, with 15 bases between them. CDR3: CASSPKRLGSTDTQYF. DNA for the CDR3: TGTGCCAGCAGCCCGAAGCGACTAGGTAGCACAGATACGCAGTATTTT. Looking up the rest from reference TRBV9 and TRBJ2-3 gives the full variable domain: DSGVTQTPKHLITATGQRVTLRCSPRSGDLSVYWYQQSLDQGLQFLIQYYNGEERAKGNILERFSAQQFPDLHSELNLSSLELGDSALYFCASSPKRLGSTDTQYFGPGTRLTVL.

J is TRBJ1-6 and V is TRBV30, with D maybe TRBD1 (5 bases). Germline loops: CDR1 GTSNPN, CDR2 SVGIG (reference sequence). This CDR3 is built from 16 residues. Trimming cost V 2 bases and J 6 bases, with 17 bases left between them. CDR3 amino acids: CAWSPKASRANSPLHF. In DNA, the CDR3 is TGTGCCTGGAGTCCCAAGGCCTCCAGGGCTAATTCACCCCTCCACTTT.

This clone has a handful of counts. The CDR3 here is CASSVREYSNQPQHF. The CDR3 DNA is TGTGCCAGCAGTGTCAGGGAATATAGCAATCAGCCCCAGCATTTT. V and J are TRBV6-1 and TRBJ1-5, with D perhaps matching TRBD1 (5 bases). Germline lookup yields CDR1 MNHNS and CDR2 SASEGT. The CDR3 consists of 15 residues. The germline V and J ends were trimmed by 4 bases and 0 bases, with 10 bases remaining between them.

This clone was observed a few times. The genes are TRBV6-5 and TRBJ2-7; TRBD2 aligns across 7 bases. The CDR3 sequence is 14 residues long. The J segment lost 1 base and the V segment lost 4 bases, leaving 4 bases of the junction unmatched. Germline lookup yields CDR1 MNHEY and CDR2 SVGAGI. This CDR3 is CASSSPSGSYEQYF. The CDR3 coding sequence is TGTGCCAGCAGTTCACCTAGCGGATCCTACGAGCAGTACTTC.

The chain couples TRBV19 to TRBJ1-4, with a weak D call TRBD1 (5 bases). The V gene lost 6 bases and the J gene lost 8 bases, with 13 bases spanning the gap. The CDR3 runs to 13 residues. CDR1 LNHDA and CDR2 SQIVND come from the germline V gene (reference sequence). The chain's CDR3 is CASSSTGKEKLFF. CDR3 DNA: TGTGCCAGTAGCAGCACAGGAAAAGAAAAACTGTTTTTT. The full variable domain, its missing parts supplied by reference TRBV19 and TRBJ1-4, is DGGITQSPKYLFRKEGQNVTLSCEQNLNHDAMYWYRQDPGQGLRLIYYSQIVNDFQKGDIAEGYSVSREKKESFPLTVTSAQKNPTAFYLCASSSTGKEKLFFGSGTQLSVL.

The chain has TRBV29-1 and TRBJ2-7; D is possibly TRBD1 (6 bases). Trimming left V 6 bases short and J 9 bases short, with 15 bases between. CDR1 and CDR2 (germline): SQVTM, ANQGSEA. The CDR3 contains 11 residues. The CDR3 reads CSVGQKDRQYF. CDR3 coding DNA: TGCAGCGTCGGACAGAAGGACCGGCAGTACTTC.

This chain links TRBV7-9 with TRBJ2-7; possibly TRBD2 for D (6 bases). The germline CDR1 and CDR2 sequences are SEHNR and FQNEAQ (reference sequence). The CDR3 consists of 15 residues. V was shortened by 3 bases and J by 2 bases, with 14 bases between the two germline ends. This CDR3 is CASSFRGGVPYEQYF. DNA for the CDR3: TGTGCCAGCAGCTTTCGAGGAGGGGTGCCCTACGAGCAGTACTTC.

Only a few counts were recorded for this clone. The chain couples TRBV9 to TRBJ1-2; 7 bases agree with TRBD1. The germline V gene encodes CDR1 SGDLS and CDR2 YYNGEE. With 2 bases clipped from V and 3 bases from J, the junction kept 7 bases outside the gene matches. This CDR3 contains 15 residues. The CDR3 is CASSVTPGTDYGYTF. For the CDR3, the DNA is TGTGCCAGCAGCGTCACCCCAGGGACAGACTATGGCTACACCTTC.

The chain joins TRBV5-1 to TRBJ2-2; 13 bases match TRBD2. Germline loops: CDR1 SGHRS, CDR2 YFSETQ. Losses at the gene ends were 4 bases for V and 6 bases for J; bases not matched to a gene: 6. The CDR3 is made up of 16 amino acids. The CDR3 reads CASSPWTSGRAGELFF. Written as DNA, the CDR3 is TGCGCCAGCAGCCCGTGGACTAGCGGGAGAGCCGGGGAGCTGTTTTTT. Full variable domain (rest looked up from reference TRBV5-1 and TRBJ2-2): KAGVTQTPRYLIKTRGQQVTLSCSPISGHRSVSWYQQTPGQGLQFLFEYFSETQRNKGNFPGRFSGRQFSNSRSEMNVSTLELGDSALYLCASSPWTSGRAGELFFGEGSRLTVL.

In this sample, this clone turned up a few times. V usage is TRBV6-4 and J usage is TRBJ2-3, with D perhaps TRBD1 (5 bases). V was pared by 2 bases and J by 0 bases, with 9 bases between. CDR1 is MRHNA and CDR2 is SNTAGT in the germline V gene. The CDR3 runs 15 residues. CDR3 coding DNA: TGTGCCAGCAGTGACGGAAGGGGAAGCACAGATACGCAGTATTTT. It is translated as CASSDGRGSTDTQYF.

The rearrangement uses TRBV5-1 and TRBJ2-7; D unclear. Germline lookup yields CDR1 SGHRS and CDR2 YFSETQ. CDR3 length: 13 residues. V lost 4 bases and J lost 3, with 11 bases in between. Here the CDR3 DNA reads TGCGCCAGCAGCCTAGACCCCGGCTACGAGCAGTACTTC. Amino acids: CASSLDPGYEQYF.

With respect to this clone: The junction departs from germline at one end; a sequencing error may be responsible. The chain combines TRBV5-1 with TRBJ2-1; tentatively, D is TRBD2 (6 bases). From germline, CDR1 is SGHRS and CDR2 YFSETQ. The CDR3 sequence is 15 residues long. The chain's CDR3 is CASSWDGSSYNERFF. DNA for the CDR3: TGCGCCAGCAGCTGGGACGGGAGCTCCTACAATGAGCGGTTCTTC. The variable domain in full, completed from reference TRBV5-1 and TRBJ2-1, reads KAGVTQTPRYLIKTRGQQVTLSCSPISGHRSVSWYQQTPGQGLQFLFEYFSETQRNKGNFPGRFSGRQFSNSRSEMNVSTLELGDSALYLCASSWDGSSYNERFFGPGTRLTVL.

The chain combines TRBV7-4 with TRBJ1-1; a weak D match, TRBD1 (5 bases). CDR1 is SGHVT, CDR2 SQSDAQ, per germline. The CDR3 extends over 15 amino acids. Trimming took 5 bases from V and 4 from J, leaving 17 bases between them. The CDR3 here is CASSACGVGGTEAFF. CDR3 coding DNA: TGTGCCAGCAGCGCTTGTGGGGTGGGGGGCACTGAAGCTTTCTTT.

The chain carries TRBV7-9 and TRBJ2-1; 11 bases map to TRBD2. Trimming cost V 4 bases and J 0 bases; bases outside gene matches: 5. The CDR3 sequence is 17 residues long. From germline, CDR1 is SEHNR and CDR2 FQNEAQ (reference sequence). The CDR3 coding sequence is TGTGCCAGCAGCTCAACCCTAGCGGGAGGCTCCTACAATGAGCAGTTCTTC. This translates into CASSSTLAGGSYNEQFF.

The chain uses TRBV5-1 and TRBJ2-1, with TRBD2 matching 11 bases. CDR1 and CDR2 from the germline V gene are SGHRS and YFSETQ. J gave up 6 bases and V 4 bases, and 6 bases lay outside the gene matches. The CDR3 is 15 amino acids. The CDR3 reads CASSATSGRGNEQFF. CDR3 DNA: TGCGCCAGCAGCGCCACTAGCGGGAGAGGCAATGAGCAGTTCTTC. Based on the CDR3 plus reference TRBV5-1 and TRBJ2-1, the full variable domain is KAGVTQTPRYLIKTRGQQVTLSCSPISGHRSVSWYQQTPGQGLQFLFEYFSETQRNKGNFPGRFSGRQFSNSRSEMNVSTLELGDSALYLCASSATSGRGNEQFFGPGTRLTVL.

This sequence joins TRBV7-2 and TRBJ2-1, with TRBD2 matching 8 bases. Germline V CDR1 and CDR2: SGHTA, FQGNSA. J gave up 11 bases and V 5 bases, and 5 bases lay outside the gene matches. The CDR3 length is 12 residues. As DNA, the CDR3 is TGTGCCAGCAGCCCCGGGACTAGTCAGCAGTTCTTC. This sequence encodes CASSPGTSQQFF.

The chain uses TRBV19 and TRBJ1-5; TRBD1 aligns across 7 bases. This CDR3 has 13 residues. V shed 5 bases, J shed 6 bases, and the junction held 4 bases outside the gene matches. CDR1 LNHDA and CDR2 SQIVND come from the germline V gene (reference sequence). The DNA for the CDR3 is TGTGCCAGTAGTGAACAGGGGTCTCAGCCCCAGCATTTT. Amino acid sequence: CASSEQGSQPQHF.

V usage is TRBV2 and J usage is TRBJ1-4; D is perhaps TRBD1 (5 bases). This CDR3 contains 16 residues. With 6 bases removed from V and 5 bases from J, the gap between germline ends came to 19 bases. The germline V gene encodes CDR1 SNHLY and CDR2 FYNNEI. CDR3: CASRKSWGEMNEKLFF. In nucleotides, the CDR3 is TGTGCCAGCAGGAAATCATGGGGGGAGATGAATGAAAAACTGTTTTTT.